The sample holds many counts of the clone carrying this TCR beta chain. The V gene lost 0 bases and the J gene lost 0 bases, with 6 bases spanning the gap. CDR1 is SGHDN, CDR2 FVKESK, per germline. The CDR3 extends over 15 amino acids. This entry is derived from a study of neurological immune-mediated disorders. TCRdb reprocessed the 5' RACE reads via MiXCR and lists one record per CDR3 protein. The table records roughly 60,000 distinct CDR3 sequences, roughly 11% of them present only once. This chain uses TRBV14 with TRBJ1-3, with no clear D. This TCR came from a man aged 55 to 70 in good health. The sample was PBMCs. The CDR3 sequence: CASSQDRISGNTIYF. CDR3 DNA sequence: TGTGCCAGCAGCCAAGACAGAATCTCTGGAAACACCATATATTTT.